Sequencing of this TCR beta chain was carried out in a study of CD8 T cells in Susac syndrome. An input of 0.5 to 1 ug of RNA was subjected to reverse transcription using random hexamers. TCRdb called the immunoSEQ multiplex PCR reads again in MiXCR, with one record for every CDR3 protein. The profile shows more than 75,000 distinct CDR3 sequences, over 90% of them singletons. J lost 7 bases, V lost 5 bases, and 17 bases had no gene match. Germline CDR1 and CDR2: SGHVS and FQNEAQ. There are 16 residues in the CDR3. The receptor's source is a human donor in good health. The sample comprised CD8+ T cells from PBMCs. This sequence joins TRBV7-8 and TRBJ2-7; TRBD2 aligns across 7 bases. This chain's CDR3 is CASSPTYWGGEEEQYV. CDR3 nucleotide sequence: TGTGCCAGCAGCCCGACGTATTGGGGGGGGGAAGAAGAGCAGTACGTC.